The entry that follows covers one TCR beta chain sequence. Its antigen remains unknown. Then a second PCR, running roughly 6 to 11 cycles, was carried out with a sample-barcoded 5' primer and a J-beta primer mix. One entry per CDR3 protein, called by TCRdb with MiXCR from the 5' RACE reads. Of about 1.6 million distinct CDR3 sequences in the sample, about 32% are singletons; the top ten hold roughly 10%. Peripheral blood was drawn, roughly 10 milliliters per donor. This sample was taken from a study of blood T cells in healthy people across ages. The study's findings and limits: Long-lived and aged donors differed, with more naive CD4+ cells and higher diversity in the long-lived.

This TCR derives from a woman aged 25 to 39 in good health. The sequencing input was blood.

In DNA, the CDR3 is TGTGCCAGCAGCCAAGAAGGAGGGGGCATCATCTATGGCTACACCTTC. Translation: CASSQEGGGIIYGYTF. This rearrangement joins TRBV3-1 to TRBJ1-2, with TRBD1 matching 7 bases. The CDR3 loop spans 16 amino acids. CDR1 and CDR2 (germline): LGHDT, YNNKEL (reference sequence). V was clipped by 0 bases and J by 4 bases; unmatched bases: 8.